This TCR beta chain is drawn from a study of OX40 agonist ivuxolimab in advanced cancers. For the wider study: The costimulatory receptor OX40 (CD134) was targeted by ivuxolimab, a fully human IgG2 agonistic monoclonal antibody. Intravenous ivuxolimab was administered to patients every 2 weeks at six dose levels: 0.01, 0.1, 0.3, 1.5, 3 and 10 mg/kg. Of the roughly 53 patients in dose escalation, some 19 had hepatocellular carcinoma, some 15 had melanoma, 9 had renal cell carcinoma and 9 had head and neck cancer. In the dose-escalation cohort, around four fifths of patients were male, and the mean age was around 60 years with a range of about 20 to 80. Patients were allowed to have had prior anti-PD-1, anti-PD-L1 or anti-CTLA-4 therapy, and roughly two fifths of the dose-escalation patients had been treated with checkpoint inhibitors. Three dose-escalation patients achieved partial responses, one with hepatocellular carcinoma and two with cutaneous melanoma. The purpose of peripheral TCRbeta sequencing was to test whether ivuxolimab changed TCR sequence diversity and led to clonal T-cell expansion. The paper reports the monotherapy dose-escalation portion (N of about 50 patients) of the phase I ivuxolimab trial. The research as a whole found: Partial responders in the 0.1-3.0 mg/kg groups had among the lowest normalized peripheral clonal expansion, especially among CD8+ T cells. After ivuxolimab, expanded clones were on average more numerous among CD8+ T cells than among CD4+ T cells. Low levels of normalized T-cell clonal expansion were also seen in some nonresponding patients. At doses from 0.1 to 3.0 mg/kg, clonal expansion was seen in both CD4+ and CD8+ blood T cells between baseline and week 6. The antigen specificity of the clonally expanded peripheral T cells was not determined.

Genomic DNA was isolated from the sorted cells so that the TCRbeta CDR3 region could be sequenced. TCRbeta CDR3 regions were sequenced using the immunoSEQ Assay. In its TCRdb copy, this immuneACCESS table keeps in-frame sequences only and misses some clones. Where compared with another copy, unresolved V genes explain less than half of these, and the others have no known cause. This sample has approximately 79,000 clones in its table, and about 85% of those were observed once. The ten largest clonotypes hold approximately 3.1% of the sample. The trial excluded patients who had a history of autoimmune disease or who were on systemic immunosuppression. In every dose cohort, peripheral blood was drawn for TCR sequencing at baseline, cycle 4 day 1, and cycle 7 day 1. The samples were taken from a phase I, first-in-human, multicenter, open-label dose-escalation trial of ivuxolimab. Adults with locally advanced or metastatic melanoma, renal cell, hepatocellular, or head and neck squamous cell carcinoma were enrolled in the trial. Before TCR sequencing, CD4+ T cells and CD8+ T cells were sorted from peripheral blood as separate populations.

The germline V gene sets CDR1 to SGDLS and CDR2 to YYNGEE. There are 17 amino acids in the CDR3, from cysteine to phenylalanine inclusive. Only the CDR3 portion is preserved as DNA: 51 bases, with reading frame beginning at the first base. Relative to germline, V is missing 0 bases and J is missing 3 bases, with 7 bases of the junction outside any gene match. A word on this clone: Its antigen specificity is not known. No per-base quality is available; no much larger clone lies one base away.

This specimen consisted of CD4+ or CD8+ T cells sorted from blood, obtained in a trial of the OX40 agonist ivuxolimab. The chain couples TRBV9 to TRBJ2-5; 11 nucleotides in the junction match TRBD2. This clonotype was obtained from an adult with an advanced solid tumor such as melanoma, head and neck, liver or kidney cancer. The DNA sequence follows: TGTGCCAGCAGCGTAGAGGGAATACTAGCGGGAGAAGAGACCCAGTACTTC. This encodes CASSVEGILAGEETQYF.